Included here is one TCR beta chain sequence, with context. TCRdb keeps only in-frame clones here, not all; method: immunoSEQ multiplex PCR. The sample shows roughly 18,000 clones, roughly 88% of them seen only once. The sample originates from a study of T cell changes during pregnancy in multiple sclerosis. J gave up 10 bases and V 6 bases, and 17 bases lay outside the gene matches. Germline loops: CDR1 KGHSH, CDR2 LQKENI. The CDR3 covers 15 residues. The V gene is TRBV18, the J gene TRBJ1-1; 7 nucleotides align to TRBD1. The clonotype was recovered from a female donor in good health, enrolled as a control in a pregnancy study. The source material was CD8+ T cells from peripheral blood mononuclear cells, sampled after pregnancy. Here the CDR3 DNA reads TGTGCCAGCTCCGAACGACAGGGCGTCCGGTCCCGAGCTTTCTTT. It is translated as CASSERQGVRSRAFF.